Listed below are T cell receptor beta chains from one sample, sequenced in a study of blood T cell repertoires in COVID-19. Profiled with immunoSEQ multiplex PCR; TCRdb holds only in-frame clones, not every one. The sample contains about 59,000 clones, 70% to 85% of which appear only once. The sequencing sample was made of peripheral blood. The receptors were sampled from a human donor in a cohort sampled during active COVID-19. Each CDR3 is given with its conserved first and last residue.

>TRBJ2-7|TRBV29-1
CSVEGYVERGTSEQYF
>TRBJ2-5|TRBV5-4
CASSPGQETQYF
>TRBJ2-4|TRBV4-2
CASSLRLADKNIQYF
>TRBJ1-1|TRBV7-2
CASSPRGGTEAFF
>TRBJ2-3|TRBV4-3
CASSQGQTPSTDTQYF
>TRBJ2-5|TRBV6-5
CASSSPGQGQETQYF
>TRBJ1-1|TRBV24-1
CATSDRGYTEAFF
>TRBJ1-2|TRBV7-8
CASSPKGQADPLAGYTF
>TRBJ2-3|TRBV9
CASSVGKTSVFTDTQYF
>TRBJ2-1|TRBV28
CASRSLNEQFF
>TRBJ2-1|TRBV12-3/TRBV12-4
CASSLGAGREQFF
>TRBJ1-5|TRBV3-1/TRBV3-2
CASSQATVQPQHF
>TRBJ1-1|TRBV5-6
CASSLNHREAFF
>TRBJ2-7|TRBV28
CASSHDRYEQYF
>TRBJ1-5|TRBV24-1
CATSARGGGDQPQHF
>TRBJ2-1|TRBV6-4
CASSEESGSYNEQFF
>TRBJ1-2|TRBV4-1
CASSHGGQGSDGYTF
>TRBJ1-1|TRBV6-5
CASSYREGTEAFF
>TRBJ2-3|TRBV10-1
CASSESGGRDTQYF
>TRBJ2-1|TRBV11-2
CASSLTSGRWGEQFF
>TRBJ2-5|TRBV5-1
CASSYVHGDQETQYF
>TRBJ2-5|TRBV18
CASSPYQETQYF
>TRBJ2-1|TRBV28
CASSLFGMGTSGSSYNEQFF
>TRBJ2-3|TRBV7-8
CASSTGMGTDTQYF
>TRBJ1-2|TRBV7-9
CASSLAIAGLGYTF
>TRBJ2-1|TRBV28
CASSAGTSGFYNEQFF